These 19 T cell receptor beta chains share one sample of origin, sequenced in a study of T cell responses to AZD1222 COVID-19 vaccine. Sequencing was performed with immunoSEQ multiplex PCR; in TCRdb, only in-frame clones are kept and a portion is missing. The sample holds tens of thousands of clones, around nine tenths seen once. This sample comprised peripheral blood, obtained on day 0 of AZD1222 vaccination. These receptors all come from an adult in good health.

In its sample, this clone was seen once. The rearrangement uses TRBV7-3 and TRBJ2-5; 7 bases fit TRBD2. Germline CDR1 is SGHTA and CDR2 is FQGTGA. The CDR3 is 15 residues long. V gave up 5 bases and J gave up 5 bases; unmatched junction bases: 11. The CDR3 DNA reads TGTGCCAGCAGCCCCCAGGGACTACGGGGGGAGACCCAGTACTTC. Translation: CASSPQGLRGETQYF.

In this sample, this clone turned up a few times. The rearrangement joins TRBV24-1 to TRBJ2-2; the D gene is possibly TRBD2 (5 bases). Germline V gene lookup returns CDR1 KGHDR and CDR2 SFDVKD. The CDR3 contains 19 residues. V lost 0 bases and J 2 bases, leaving 18 bases between the germline ends. The CDR3 protein is CATSDLWSTRTVNTGELFF. The CDR3 region has the DNA TGTGCCACCAGTGATTTGTGGTCTACTCGGACTGTTAACACCGGGGAGCTGTTTTTT.

The rearrangement uses TRBV9 and TRBJ2-2, with 8 bases lining up with TRBD2. The CDR3 has 15 amino acids. Germline CDR1 reads SGDLS; CDR2 reads YYNGEE. V lost 4 bases and J lost 5; bases outside the gene matches: 7. DNA of the CDR3: TGTGCCAGCAGCATCCGCGGGGGGAAGACCGGGGAGCTGTTTTTT. Its translation: CASSIRGGKTGELFF.

The rearrangement links TRBV7-2 to TRBJ2-7; D is perhaps TRBD2 (5 bases). CDR3 length: 15 residues. The V end was cut by 3 bases, the J end by 3 bases, with 15 bases between. Germline V gene sequence: CDR1 SGHTA, CDR2 FQGNSA. The CDR3 here is CASSFTSLDYYEQYF. CDR3 bases: TGTGCCAGCAGCTTCACAAGTCTTGACTACTACGAGCAGTACTTC.

This clone showed up just once. J is TRBJ1-3 and V is TRBV5-1; the D is unclear. The CDR3 is made up of 16 amino acids. V was pared by 1 base and J by 1 base, with 12 bases between. Germline V gives CDR1 SGHRS, CDR2 YFSETQ. In DNA form, the CDR3 reads TGCGCCAGCAGCTTGACACACATGGGTTCTGGAAACACCATATATTTT. This encodes CASSLTHMGSGNTIYF.

The chain recombines TRBV30 with TRBJ2-3; 9 nucleotides agree with TRBD1. Germline CDR1 reads GTSNPN; CDR2 reads SVGIG (reference sequence). The ends lost 8 bases at V and 4 bases at J; junction bases unmatched: 10. This CDR3 contains 14 residues. CDR3 in DNA: TGTGCCCGAAGGACAGGGGAATTGGCAGATACGCAGTATTTT. Residues: CARRTGELADTQYF.

The gene calls are TRBV9 and TRBJ1-1; possibly TRBD1 for D (5 bases). CDR1 SGDLS and CDR2 YYNGEE come from the germline V gene. The CDR3 loop spans 15 amino acids. V lost 0 bases to trimming and J lost 3 bases, with 12 bases between them. This CDR3 is CASSVGDRGYTEAFF. CDR3 DNA: TGTGCCAGCAGCGTAGGGGATCGGGGGTACACTGAAGCTTTCTTT.

The V call is TRBV6-5, the J call TRBJ1-2; D might be TRBD1 (5 bases). Germline CDR1 and CDR2: MNHEY and SVGAGI. Trimming pared 7 bases from V and 7 bases from J, leaving 16 bases between. The CDR3 covers 13 residues. The CDR3 DNA follows: TGTGCCAGCATCCCCAGGGAGGCATCTGGCTACACCTTC. The encoded protein is CASIPREASGYTF.

This clone was seen a single time. This sequence joins TRBV19 and TRBJ1-2, with 9 bases matching TRBD1. This CDR3 region has 15 residues. Germline V gene sequence: CDR1 LNHDA, CDR2 SQIVND (reference sequence). V dropped 6 bases and J dropped 3; count of bases not matched to a gene: 8. CDR3 DNA: TGTGCCAGTAGACCCCGGACAGGGGATGACTATGGCTACACCTTC. Translating it yields CASRPRTGDDYGYTF.

This clone was counted a single time. This chain links TRBV18 with TRBJ2-3, with 10 nucleotides matching TRBD2. Losses at the gene ends were 6 bases for V and 5 bases for J; bases not matched to a gene: 11. The CDR3 covers 16 residues. The germline V gene encodes CDR1 KGHSH and CDR2 LQKENI. In nucleotides, the CDR3 is TGTGCCAGCTCGCTCCTCAGCGGGGGGGCCGGAGATACGCAGTATTTT. Amino acid sequence: CASSLLSGGAGDTQYF.

The J gene is TRBJ2-1, the V gene TRBV5-1; 12 nucleotides line up with TRBD2. V dropped 0 bases and J dropped 4; count of bases not matched to a gene: 8. Germline lookup yields CDR1 SGHRS and CDR2 YFSETQ. The CDR3 totals 18 residues. This CDR3 reads CASSLGMGGLAGYNEQFF. The CDR3 DNA reads TGCGCCAGCAGCTTGGGGATGGGCGGACTAGCGGGGTACAATGAGCAGTTCTTC.

This clone occurred once. The chain links TRBV6-5 to TRBJ2-7; 7 bases are a match to TRBD2. V lost 6 bases and J lost 6; bases outside the gene matches: 11. The CDR3 contains 14 residues. Germline CDR1 and CDR2: MNHEY and SVGAGI. The CDR3 is CASSPPGGSLEQYF. The CDR3, as DNA: TGTGCCAGCAGCCCCCCCGGGGGGTCCCTCGAGCAGTACTTC.

The V gene is TRBV3-1 (or the pseudogene TRBV3-2), the J gene TRBJ1-2; TRBD1 agrees at 7 bases. The length of the CDR3 is 14 residues. V shed 5 bases, J shed 6 bases, and the junction held 9 bases outside the gene matches. Germline V gene lookup returns CDR1 LGHDT and CDR2 YNNKEL (reference sequence). The CDR3 spells CASSLGGGDNGYTF. The CDR3 region has the DNA TGTGCCAGCAGCTTGGGAGGGGGCGATAATGGCTACACCTTC.

The CDR3 loop is CASSLAGVREGGGYTF. As DNA, the CDR3 is TGCGCCAGCAGCTTGGCCGGTGTAAGGGAAGGAGGAGGCTACACCTTC. The chain is built from TRBV5-1 and TRBJ1-2; D unclear. Germline-derived CDR1 and CDR2 are SGHRS and YFSETQ. Between the trimmed V and J ends, which lost 0 bases and 8 bases, there was a span of 20 bases. CDR3 size: 16 residues. Looking up the rest from reference TRBV5-1 and TRBJ1-2 gives the full variable domain: KAGVTQTPRYLIKTRGQQVTLSCSPISGHRSVSWYQQTPGQGLQFLFEYFSETQRNKGNFPGRFSGRQFSNSRSEMNVSTLELGDSALYLCASSLAGVREGGGYTFGSGTRLTVV.

There are a few counts of this clone. The V gene is TRBV7-9, the J gene TRBJ1-1; D gene unclear. Trimming removed 5 bases at V and 5 bases at J, with 6 bases between. Germline CDR1 is SEHNR and CDR2 is FQNEAQ (reference sequence). The CDR3 spans 11 residues. The CDR3 region is CASSPVTEAFF. The CDR3 nucleotides are TGTGCCAGCAGCCCGGTGACTGAAGCTTTCTTT.

The chain has TRBV18 and TRBJ1-1; no definite D call. Germline V gene lookup returns CDR1 KGHSH and CDR2 LQKENI. The CDR3 length is 17 residues. The germline V and J ends were trimmed by 4 bases and 1 base, with 19 bases remaining between them. The chain's CDR3 is CASSLTVVGDRNTEAFF. CDR3 sequence (DNA): TGTGCCAGCTCACTTACAGTGGTTGGTGATAGGAACACTGAAGCTTTCTTT.

The rearrangement uses TRBV30 and TRBJ1-2; D is uncertain. CDR1 GTSNPN and CDR2 SVGIG come from the germline V gene (reference sequence). The CDR3 runs 11 residues. V was clipped by 0 bases and J by 4 bases, with 3 bases between them. CDR3 amino acids: CAWSVGYGYTF. In DNA form, the CDR3 reads TGTGCCTGGAGTGTTGGCTATGGCTACACCTTC.

The chain uses TRBV10-3 and TRBJ1-6; tentatively, D is TRBD1 (5 bases). There are 15 residues in the CDR3. The germline CDR1 and CDR2 sequences are ENHRY and SYGVKD. V lost 2 bases and J 9 bases, leaving 14 bases between the germline ends. The CDR3 protein is CAISEGQGRGSPLHF. The CDR3 coding sequence is TGTGCCATCAGTGAGGGGCAGGGAAGAGGTTCACCCCTCCACTTT.

V usage is TRBV3-1 (or the pseudogene TRBV3-2) and J usage is TRBJ1-6; D not certain. Trimming stripped 6 bases from V and 10 bases from J, with 13 bases between. This CDR3 region has 13 residues. The germline V gene has CDR1 LGHDT and CDR2 YNNKEL (reference sequence). The CDR3 here is CASRRYEGSPLHF. The CDR3 DNA sequence: TGTGCCAGCAGAAGATACGAGGGCTCACCCCTCCACTTT.